The 18 T cell receptor beta chains presented below share a single source sample, sequenced in a study of blood T cell repertoires in COVID-19. The table came from immunoSEQ multiplex PCR; TCRdb's copy has only in-frame clones and leaves some out. The table records a few hundred thousand clones, roughly 91% of them present only once. The material sequenced was PBMCs or T cells enriched from blood (not recorded which). The receptor source for this set is a woman aged 25 to 39 who had recovered from COVID-19.

The chain employs TRBV5-6 and TRBJ2-2; perhaps TRBD1 as D (5 bases). CDR1 SGHDT and CDR2 YYEEEE come from the germline V gene. This CDR3 spans 16 amino acids. Trimming shortened V by 2 bases and J by 3 bases, and 14 bases separated the two germline ends. The CDR3 reads CASSFPDTWDTGELFF. CDR3 coding DNA: TGTGCCAGCAGCTTTCCGGACACCTGGGACACCGGGGAGCTGTTTTTT.

The chain recombines TRBV20-1 with TRBJ1-5; no definite D call. Germline loops: CDR1 DFQATT, CDR2 SNEGSKA (reference sequence). The CDR3 is 13 amino acids. Trimming cost V 3 bases and J 7 bases, with 13 bases left between them. This CDR3 reads CSASLHFSQPQHF. DNA for the CDR3: TGCAGTGCTAGTTTACATTTTTCCCAGCCCCAGCATTTT.

The chain carries TRBV2 and TRBJ2-7, with 12 bases fitting TRBD2. The junction had 10 bases not matched to a gene; V was cut back by 6 bases and J by 7 bases. Germline V lookup: CDR1 SNHLY, CDR2 FYNNEI. The CDR3 totals 15 residues. CDR3 loop: CASRGGTSGWSEQYF. In DNA, the CDR3 is TGTGCCAGCAGGGGGGGGACTAGCGGGTGGTCGGAGCAGTACTTC.

V usage is TRBV2 and J usage is TRBJ2-1; 12 nucleotides match TRBD1. The germline V gene has CDR1 SNHLY and CDR2 FYNNEI. The V and J ends lost 10 bases and 8 bases, in that order; junction bases with no gene match: 12. This CDR3 is 15 amino acids long. The CDR3 nucleotides are TGTGCCACCCGAAACCGGGACAGGGGGCGCGATGAGCAGTTCTTC. Encoded protein: CATRNRDRGRDEQFF.

This chain connects TRBV4-3 to TRBJ1-5; no clear D. Trimming left V 1 base short and J 7 bases short, with 11 bases between. This CDR3 is built from 14 residues. Germline loops: CDR1 LGHNA, CDR2 YSLEER. CDR3 bases: TGCGCCAGCAGCCAAGTTGTCCGAGGGCAGCCCCAGCATTTT. Translation: CASSQVVRGQPQHF.

CDR3 loop: CASSSDSKDSPNTEAFF. DNA of the CDR3: TGTGCCAGCAGCTCGGACTCTAAGGACAGCCCGAACACTGAAGCTTTCTTT. J is TRBJ1-1 and V is TRBV5-8, with D possibly TRBD1 on 6 matching bases. V dropped 3 bases and J dropped 1 base, with 19 bases sitting between them. CDR3 size: 17 residues. CDR1 is SGHTS, CDR2 YDEGEE, per germline.

The rearrangement uses TRBV5-5 and TRBJ2-3, with D hard to call. This CDR3 has 15 amino acids. V lost 1 base and J lost 0, with 9 bases in between. Germline V gene sequence: CDR1 SGHKS, CDR2 YYEKEE (reference sequence). CDR3 DNA: TGTGCCAGCAGCTTGATGTCACGGAGCACAGATACGCAGTATTTT. Translated: CASSLMSRSTDTQYF. The full variable domain, in which reference TRBV5-5 and TRBJ2-3 provide the parts outside the CDR3, is DAGVTQSPTHLIKTRGQQVTLRCSPISGHKSVSWYQQVLGQGPQFIFQYYEKEERGRGNFPDRFSARQFPNYSSELNVNALLLGDSALYLCASSLMSRSTDTQYFGPGTRLTVL.

CDR3 amino acids: CASSLEPGNYGYTF. The CDR3 nucleotides are TGCGCCAGCAGCTTGGAGCCGGGGAACTATGGCTACACCTTC. This chain joins TRBV5-1 and TRBJ1-2, with no clear D. Deletions cut 0 bases from V and 2 bases from J, with 8 bases between. The germline V gene has CDR1 SGHRS and CDR2 YFSETQ. The CDR3 contains 14 residues.

The chain uses TRBV27 and TRBJ2-3; 7 bases are shared with TRBD1. Germline lookup yields CDR1 MNHEY and CDR2 SMNVEV (reference sequence). This CDR3 has 16 residues. J lost 1 base, V lost 6 bases, and 10 bases had no gene match. This CDR3 is CASRGHGQARTDTQYF. CDR3 bases: TGTGCCAGCAGGGGACACGGACAGGCGCGCACAGATACGCAGTATTTT.

With regard to this clone: Other nucleotide sequences in the sample specify the same CDR3. This sequence joins TRBV19 and TRBJ2-1; 11 bases agree with TRBD2. CDR1 is LNHDA and CDR2 is SQIVND in the germline V gene (reference sequence). The V segment lost 6 bases and the J segment 4 bases; nucleotides outside the gene matches: 2. The CDR3 extends over 14 amino acids. CDR3 coding DNA: TGTGCCAGTAGCGGGACTAGCGGATACAATGAGCAGTTCTTC. It encodes CASSGTSGYNEQFF.

J is TRBJ1-5 and V is TRBV21-1. TRBV21-1 represents a pseudogene. The CDR3 length is 13 residues. DNA of the CDR3: TGTGCCAGCAGCAAAAGTGGAGACTGGCCCCAGCATTTT. Protein product: CASSKSGDWPQHF.

The rearrangement links TRBV12-5 to TRBJ1-1, with 8 bases lining up with TRBD1. CDR3 length: 15 residues. The J segment lost 5 bases and the V segment lost 0 bases, leaving 5 bases of the junction unmatched. Germline-derived CDR1 and CDR2 are LGHNT and FRNRAP. CDR3 bases: TGTGCTAGTGGTTTGGTAACAGGGGGGGAAACTGAAGCTTTCTTT. This sequence encodes CASGLVTGGETEAFF. The variable domain in full, with the rest retrieved from reference TRBV12-5 and TRBJ1-1, is DARVTQTPRHKVTEMGQEVTMRCQPILGHNTVFWYRQTMMQGLELLAYFRNRAPLDDSGMPKDRFSAEMPDATLATLKIQPSEPRDSAVYFCASGLVTGGETEAFFGQGTRLTVV.

The J gene is TRBJ1-3, the V gene TRBV4-2; D is unresolved. The CDR3 covers 17 residues. V was shortened by 3 bases and J by 1 base, with 16 bases between the two germline ends. Germline CDR1 is LGHNA and CDR2 is YNFKEQ. The CDR3 loop reads CASSHTPQTMSGNTIYF. The DNA for the CDR3 is TGTGCCAGCAGCCACACGCCTCAAACAATGTCTGGAAACACCATATATTTT.

This sequence joins TRBV5-8 and TRBJ2-2; possibly TRBD2 for D (6 bases). Trimming pared 2 bases from V and 0 bases from J, leaving 11 bases between. The CDR3 runs to 16 residues. The V gene's germline CDR1 is SGHTS and CDR2 YDEGEE. Here the CDR3 DNA reads TGTGCCAGCAGCTTACTAGCAATCGCGAACACCGGGGAGCTGTTTTTT. Protein product: CASSLLAIANTGELFF.

V is TRBV2 and J is TRBJ1-4; D gene ambiguous. The CDR3 has 16 residues. V dropped 6 bases and J dropped 6 bases, with 20 bases sitting between them. Germline loops: CDR1 SNHLY, CDR2 FYNNEI. CDR3 DNA: TGTGCCAGCAGCGACCTGGAGGGATGGTCCGATGAAAAACTGTTTTTT. This encodes CASSDLEGWSDEKLFF.

V is TRBV7-9 and J is TRBJ1-6; maybe TRBD1 (6 bases). CDR3 size: 15 residues. Trimming cost V 5 bases and J 10 bases, with 18 bases left between them. Germline V gene sequence: CDR1 SEHNR, CDR2 FQNEAQ (reference sequence). CDR3 protein: CASSHPQGMGSPLHF. In nucleotides, the CDR3 is TGTGCCAGCAGCCACCCACAGGGCATGGGGTCACCCCTCCACTTT.

V and J are TRBV19 and TRBJ2-5, with D unresolved. Per the germline V gene, CDR1 is LNHDA and CDR2 is SQIVND (reference sequence). CDR3 length equals 15 residues. Trimming removed 3 bases at V and 1 base at J, with 12 bases between. The CDR3 bases are TGTGCCAGTAGTATGTACTTCCGCGTCCAAGAGACCCAGTACTTC. Encoded protein: CASSMYFRVQETQYF.

The CDR3 region has the DNA TGTGCCAGCAGCCAAGGGACAGGGGGCGCCTACGAGCAGTACTTC. It translates to CASSQGTGGAYEQYF. This chain connects TRBV4-2 to TRBJ2-7; TRBD1 matches 11 bases. The CDR3 is 15 amino acids. Germline loops: CDR1 LGHNA, CDR2 YNFKEQ. The ends lost 1 base at V and 2 bases at J; junction bases unmatched: 1.